This T cell receptor beta chain was recorded in a study of read filtering for tumor transcriptome and immune sequencing. Study summary: Revised staging placed fewer than ten patients in R-ISS I, approximately 16 in II, more than five in III.

Study outcomes and limitations: RNA-seq captured clonotypes less deeply and reliably than IR-seq.

This clonotype was observed at least ten times. The antigen remains undetermined. From roughly 390 ng of RNA, a library with molecular barcoded alpha/delta and beta/gamma adaptors was made. TCRdb independently ran MiXCR on the reads; one entry per CDR3 protein. The sample consists of over 90,000 distinct CDR3 sequences, about a fifth of them appearing once. This clonotype was sampled from a donor at least 40 years old with multiple myeloma. The specimen was a population of CD138-negative cells sorted from bone marrow.

CDR3 sequence: CASGMEISGGEQFF. The CDR3 region has the DNA TGTGCTAGTGGTATGGAGATCAGCGGGGGAGAGCAGTTCTTC. V is TRBV12-5 and J is TRBJ2-1, with TRBD2 matching over 8 bases. The CDR3 length is 14 residues. Unmatched junction bases numbered 10, after V lost 5 bases and J lost 10 bases. Germline CDR1 and CDR2: LGHNT and FRNRAP.